Given below is one T cell receptor (beta chain) in context. Its antigen is undetermined. This record belongs to a study of vaccination and CD4 T cells after COVID-19. Study background: Post-COVID draws came a median roughly 100 days after diagnosis (range 35 to 161).

V was shortened by 3 bases and J by 6 bases, with 6 bases between the two germline ends. The CDR3 spans 12 residues. The V gene's germline CDR1 is ENHRY and CDR2 SYGVKD. Cultured CD4+ T-cell DNA underwent Oncomine TCR Beta short-read sequencing. TCRdb analysed the PCR reads with MiXCR anew, one entry per CDR3 protein. Among around 20,000 distinct CDR3 sequences listed, roughly 45% were seen once. Treatment noted: roughly 10-day PBMC culture with coronavirus spike peptide pools or control peptides (ViraFEST assay). The chain couples TRBV10-3 to TRBJ2-4; possibly TRBD1 for D (6 bases). The sequencing here drew on CD4+ T cells from blood, cultured in vitro, taken before SARS-CoV-2 vaccination. The TCR comes from a human donor who had recovered from COVID-19. CDR3 in DNA: TGTGCCATCAGTGACAGGGGAAACATTCAGTACTTC. Protein sequence: CAISDRGNIQYF.